Described below is a single TCR beta chain sequence and its context. Its specificity is not known. Documented time point: sample taken at primary tumor resection. TCRdb reprocessed the 5' RACE reads with MiXCR, giving one entry per CDR3 protein. Of 10,000 to 14,000 distinct CDR3 sequences listed, around an eighth are singletons. The data originate from a study of spatial heterogeneity in lung cancer. Across the study: Raw reads showed each unique TCR and UMI combination turning up more than ten times on average. The study, taken as a whole, reports: Expanded alpha and beta TCR counts within tumors tracked tumor mutation counts.

The input for sequencing was lung tumor tissue, taken at surgery. This clonotype was obtained from a female donor with early-stage non-small cell lung cancer.

CDR3 region: CASSLDGKGTDTQYF. The CDR3 DNA reads as TGTGCCAGCAGCTTAGATGGAAAGGGCACAGATACGCAGTATTTT. The rearrangement links TRBV7-2 to TRBJ2-3, with unresolved D. This CDR3 is 15 amino acids long. Germline V CDR1 and CDR2: SGHTA, FQGNSA. Trimming shortened V by 1 base and J by 1 base, and 9 bases separated the two germline ends.